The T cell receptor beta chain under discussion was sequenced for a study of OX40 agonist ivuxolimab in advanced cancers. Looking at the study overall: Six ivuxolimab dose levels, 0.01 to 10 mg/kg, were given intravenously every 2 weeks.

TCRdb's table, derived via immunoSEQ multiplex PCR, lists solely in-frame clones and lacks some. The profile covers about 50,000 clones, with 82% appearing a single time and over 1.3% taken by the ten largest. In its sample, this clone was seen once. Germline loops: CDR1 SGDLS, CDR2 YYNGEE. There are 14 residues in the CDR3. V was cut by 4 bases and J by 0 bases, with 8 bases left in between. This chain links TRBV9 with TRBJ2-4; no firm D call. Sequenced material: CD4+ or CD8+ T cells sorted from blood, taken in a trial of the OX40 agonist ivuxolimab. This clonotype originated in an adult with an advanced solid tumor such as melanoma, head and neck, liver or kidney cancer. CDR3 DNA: TGTGCCAGCAGCCCCTACGAAGCCAAAAACATTCAGTACTTC. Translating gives CASSPYEAKNIQYF.